This T cell receptor (beta chain) was documented in a study of human T cells and chemical hapten exposure. In the study overall: During the roughly 24-week study period, patients had diphenylcyclopropenone applied to the scalp every week.

TCRdb independently ran MiXCR on the RACE reads; one entry per CDR3 protein. The sample shows about 260,000 distinct CDR3 sequences, more than 6.5% of them seen only once. Points from the study as a whole: The presence of alopecia in the donors means their immune response may differ from healthy people's. Patch test score was positively correlated with the counts of PT1 expanded TCRs.

From germline, CDR1 is SEHNR and CDR2 FQNEAQ (reference sequence). V lost 4 bases to trimming and J lost 6 bases, with 9 bases between them. The CDR3 is made up of 13 amino acids. This clonotype occurred a few times. Its cognate antigen is unknown. Time point of the sample: pre-sensitization, week 0. Documented treatment: therapeutic diphenylcyclopropenone sensitization with weekly scalp DPC. The chain recombines TRBV7-9 with TRBJ2-2; no clear D gene. The sample in question was whole blood, obtained in connection with sensitization to the hapten diphenylcyclopropenone (DPC). The sequence was obtained from a middle-aged woman with alopecia areata. Some clones in this sample may be carry-over from other donors' samples. The CDR3 protein is CASSSTVAGELFF. The CDR3 DNA sequence: TGTGCCAGCAGCTCCACGGTAGCCGGGGAGCTGTTTTTT.